Below, 15 T cell receptor beta chains from the same sample are listed, as sequenced in a study of high-grade serous ovarian cancer treatment subgroups. Tumor tissue was taken before any definitive surgery or chemotherapy was given. Data came from immunoSEQ multiplex PCR; TCRdb stores just in-frame clones and leaves some out. The profile shows a few hundred clones, about 80% of them singletons. The sequenced sample consisted of tumor tissue. The receptor source for this set is a human donor with high-grade serous ovarian cancer.

This clone was seen a few times. The gene calls are TRBV6-5 and TRBJ1-1, with D tentatively TRBD1 (5 bases). V was shortened by 2 bases and J by 6 bases, with 10 bases between the two germline ends. The CDR3 has 13 residues. CDR1 MNHEY and CDR2 SVGAGI come from the germline V gene. In DNA form, the CDR3 reads TGTGCCAGCAGTTACGTGAGAGGGGCTGAAGCTTTCTTT. Translating it yields CASSYVRGAEAFF.

By frequency in the sample, this clone is hyperexpanded. This chain links TRBV7-3 with TRBJ2-2; TRBD1 agrees at 8 bases. J gave up 4 bases and V 6 bases, and 10 bases lay outside the gene matches. From germline, CDR1 is SGHTA and CDR2 FQGTGA. The CDR3 length is 16 residues. CDR3 residues: CASSRQGTAATGELFF. The CDR3 region has the DNA TGTGCCAGCAGTCGACAGGGGACCGCGGCCACCGGGGAGCTGTTTTTT.

The chain couples TRBV18 to TRBJ2-3; D is undetermined. V was cut by 3 bases and J by 2 bases, with 6 bases left in between. The V gene's germline CDR1 is KGHSH and CDR2 LQKENI. The CDR3 extends over 13 amino acids. CDR3 DNA: TGTGCCAGCTCACCGGCGGCCACAGATACGCAGTATTTT. It encodes CASSPAATDTQYF.

The rearrangement uses TRBV14 and TRBJ1-1; possibly TRBD1 for D (6 bases). The CDR3 is 14 amino acids. Germline values: CDR1 SGHDN, CDR2 FVKESK. Trimming took off 4 bases at V and 2 bases at J, with 11 bases between the two ends. CDR3 in amino acids: CASSLPGANTEAFF. Written as DNA, the CDR3 is TGTGCCAGCAGCCTCCCAGGGGCTAACACTGAAGCTTTCTTT. Supplemented by reference TRBV14 and TRBJ1-1, the full variable domain reads EAGVTQFPSHSVIEKGQTVTLRCDPISGHDNLYWYRRVMGKEIKFLLHFVKESKQDESGMPNNRFLAERTGGTYSTLKVQPAELEDSGVYFCASSLPGANTEAFFGQGTRLTVV.

The CDR3 DNA is TGTGCCAGCAGTCCGACGGGGGCGGGCTATGGCTACACCTTC. This encodes CASSPTGAGYGYTF. V gene TRBV27 combines with J gene TRBJ1-2; maybe TRBD1 (6 bases). The CDR3 contains 14 residues. The germline V and J ends were trimmed by 5 bases and 4 bases, with 14 bases remaining between them. Germline CDR1 is MNHEY and CDR2 is SMNVEV (reference sequence).

The rearrangement links TRBV18 to TRBJ2-3; either TRBD1 or TRBD2 may fit D (5 bases each). Germline V lookup: CDR1 KGHSH, CDR2 LQKENI. Trimming took off 6 bases at V and 3 bases at J, with 16 bases between the two ends. The CDR3 covers 15 residues. CDR3 DNA sequence: TGTGCCAGCTCGCTCCAGGTGGGGGAAACAGATACGCAGTATTTT. The encoded protein is CASSLQVGETDTQYF.

The J gene is TRBJ2-1, the V gene TRBV6-9, with TRBD1 identical over 8 bases. Germline V gene data show CDR1 as MNHGY and CDR2 as SVAAGI. With 6 bases clipped from V and 9 bases from J, the junction kept 7 bases outside the gene matches. The CDR3 sequence is 13 residues long. CDR3 protein: CASRHQGATEQFF. In DNA, the CDR3 is TGTGCCAGCAGACATCAGGGGGCCACTGAGCAGTTCTTC.

The chain carries TRBV19 and TRBJ2-3; D possibly corresponds to TRBD2 (6 bases). Germline CDR1 LNHDA, CDR2 SQIVND (reference sequence). This CDR3 comprises 16 residues. V shed 1 base and J shed 0 bases, with 11 bases lying between them. The CDR3 DNA is TGTGCCAGTAGTATAGGGACTGGGACTAGCACAGATACGCAGTATTTT. Amino acids: CASSIGTGTSTDTQYF.

The J gene is TRBJ2-5, the V gene TRBV7-2; TRBD1 matches at 10 bases. This CDR3 region has 14 residues. Germline V gene lookup returns CDR1 SGHTA and CDR2 FQGNSA. The J segment lost 5 bases and the V segment lost 5 bases, leaving 5 bases of the junction unmatched. The CDR3 DNA reads TGTGCCAGCAGCCGGGACAGGGGTGGGGAGACCCAGTACTTC. This codes for CASSRDRGGETQYF. Full variable domain (rest looked up from reference TRBV7-2 and TRBJ2-5): GAGVSQSPSNKVTEKGKDVELRCDPISGHTALYWYRQSLGQGLEFLIYFQGNSAPDKSGLPSDRFSAERTGGSVSTLTIQRTQQEDSAVYLCASSRDRGGETQYFGPGTRLLVL.

J is TRBJ1-1 and V is TRBV10-3, with 7 nucleotides matching TRBD1. In germline, CDR1 is ENHRY, CDR2 SYGVKD. V shed 3 bases and J 0 bases; nucleotides not matched to a gene: 4. This CDR3 is 15 amino acids long. This chain's CDR3 is CAISDVGQLNTEAFF. The CDR3 nucleotides read TGTGCCATCAGTGATGTGGGACAGCTGAACACTGAAGCTTTCTTT.

The J gene is TRBJ1-1, the V gene TRBV5-1; possible D gene TRBD1, 5 bases. The length of the CDR3 is 16 residues. V shed 7 bases and J shed 0 bases, with 19 bases lying between them. Looked up from germline, CDR1 is SGHRS and CDR2 is YFSETQ. In nucleotides, the CDR3 is TGCGCCAGCGGCAGGGAGCCTCCGGGTTTGAACACTGAAGCTTTCTTT. It is translated as CASGREPPGLNTEAFF.

This clone was found once. The V call is TRBV10-3, the J call TRBJ1-2; no firm D call. With 8 bases removed from V and 2 bases from J, the gap between germline ends came to 6 bases. The germline CDR1 and CDR2 sequences are ENHRY and SYGVKD. The CDR3 runs 11 residues. CDR3 DNA sequence: TGTGCCATCGGAGCCAACTATGGCTACACCTTC. Translating it yields CAIGANYGYTF.

This chain connects TRBV7-9 to TRBJ1-5; 7 nucleotides agree with TRBD1. The germline V gene has CDR1 SEHNR and CDR2 FQNEAQ (reference sequence). The CDR3 is made up of 14 amino acids. J lost 1 base, V lost 4 bases, and 1 base had no gene match. The CDR3 nucleotides read TGTGCCAGCAGCTGGGGACAGAGCAATCAGCCCCAGCATTTT. This gives the protein CASSWGQSNQPQHF.

This chain links TRBV5-1 with TRBJ1-1; no reliable D call. The CDR3 loop spans 14 amino acids. CDR1 and CDR2 from the germline V gene are SGHRS and YFSETQ. Trimming took off 1 base at V and 5 bases at J, with 12 bases between the two ends. The CDR3 nucleotides are TGCGCCAGCAGCTTGTTGTCCTCTGGGACTGAAGCTTTCTTT. This codes for CASSLLSSGTEAFF.

The chain uses TRBV18 and TRBJ1-1, with D perhaps matching TRBD1 (6 bases). V was clipped by 1 base and J by 3 bases, with 6 bases between them. The CDR3 sequence is 13 residues long. Germline CDR1 KGHSH, CDR2 LQKENI. CDR3 sequence: CASSPRQDTEAFF. The CDR3 nucleotides read TGTGCCAGCTCACCACGACAGGACACTGAAGCTTTCTTT.